This T cell receptor (beta chain) was profiled in a study of early T cells in non-severe SARS-CoV-2 infection. Overall study: Sequencing was performed on bulk RNA from unsorted whole blood, leaving chains unpaired.

The V end lost 7 bases, the J end lost 0 bases, and 9 bases lay between the germline ends. The germline gives CDR1 SQVTM, CDR2 ANQGSEA. The CDR3 sequence is 13 residues long. Individual cDNA molecules received unique molecular identifiers. TCRdb re-called the 5' RACE reads through MiXCR, storing one row per CDR3 protein. The profile shows 45,000 to 55,000 distinct CDR3 sequences, 6.5% of them singletons. Findings and caveats of the study: The matching step, a VDJdb search, favored anti-spike CD8 responses and missed private and CD4 specificities.

Ten or more counts support this clonotype. Antigen specificity is unknown. The TCR was taken from an adult who was a healthcare worker with PCR-confirmed SARS-CoV-2 infection or an uninfected control (not recorded which). The rearrangement links TRBV29-1 to TRBJ2-2; possibly TRBD2 for D (6 bases). The sample in question was whole blood, obtained at baseline. CDR3 in DNA: TGCAGCGGCGGGACTTCGAACACCGGGGAGCTGTTTTTT. Translated: CSGGTSNTGELFF.